This T cell receptor (beta chain) was recovered during a study of cytomegalovirus exposure and HLA in healthy donors. Broader study findings: As was reported, the classifier diagnosed cytomegalovirus status with high specificity and sensitivity. A few of the chains that were CMV-associated were confirmed in vitro to be specific for CMV antigens. The study listed 164 cytomegalovirus-associated TCR beta chains.

V dropped 3 bases and J dropped 9 bases, with 11 bases sitting between them. This CDR3 region has 12 residues. The germline V gene has CDR1 SGHTA and CDR2 FQGTGA. Using immunoSEQ multiplex PCR, the repertoire was profiled, and TCRdb retains in-frame clones only, with some absent. The table lists more than 200,000 clones, around 90% of them singletons, with under 4% in the top ten. This clone showed up just a few times. Antigen specificity is unknown. The donors were part of the validation cohort, which consisted of roughly 120 subjects and was separate from the first cohort of 666 subjects. The sequencing input was PBMCs. The sequence derives from a woman under 40 in good health and CMV-seronegative. The chain links TRBV7-3 to TRBJ1-1; D is unclear. CDR3 in DNA: TGTGCCAGCAGCTTGGGAGGTTGCAAAGCTTTCTTT. Its translation: CASSLGGCKAFF.